Listed below are T cell receptor beta chains from one sample, sequenced in a study of identical twins. TCRdb redid the calling of the 5' RACE reads with MiXCR, one entry per CDR3 protein. Among 420,000 or so distinct CDR3 sequences, 15% to 20% were seen once, and the ten largest hold 9% to 15%. Material for sequencing was naive T cells sorted from blood. The source is a man over 45 in good health. Both conserved end residues are part of each CDR3. The D gene is left open where the match is weak. The size of a clone is reported for some rows only, either as once, few or many, or as a class for expanded clones.

D gene,clone size,V gene,J gene,CDR3 DNA,CDR3 protein
TRBD2,few,TRBV6-2/TRBV6-3,TRBJ2-1,TGTGCCAGCAGTTACGGGACTAGCGGGGTCTCCTACAATGAGCAGTTCTTC,CASSYGTSGVSYNEQFF
NA,few,TRBV6-1,TRBJ2-7,TGTGCCAGCAGTCCACGGGGGGACAACGAGCAGTACTTC,CASSPRGDNEQYF
NA,many,TRBV12-3/TRBV12-4,TRBJ2-5,TGTGCCAGCAGTTCGCGGGTTTACGAGACCCAGTACTTC,CASSSRVYETQYF
NA,NA,TRBV5-1,TRBJ2-2,TGCGCCAGCAGCTTGGGTGGCCAGTTTATCGGGGAGCTGTTTTTT,CASSLGGQFIGELFF
NA,many,TRBV28,TRBJ2-6,TGTGCCAGCAGTTCAGGGCCTGGGGCCAACGTCCTGACTTTC,CASSSGPGANVLTF
NA,NA,TRBV2,TRBJ2-5,TGTGCCAGCAGTGATGAGGGGGAAGAGACCCAGTACTTC,CASSDEGEETQYF
TRBD2,many,TRBV5-1,TRBJ2-1,TGCGCCAGCAGCTTTGGGAGACTAGCGGGAATTGGGTACAATGAGCAGTTCTTC,CASSFGRLAGIGYNEQFF
NA,few,TRBV11-2,TRBJ2-3,TGTGCCAGCAGCGGAGCCCTTTACTACCGTTCTAGCACAGATACGCAGTATTTT,CASSGALYYRSSTDTQYF
TRBD1,NA,TRBV10-3,TRBJ2-7,TGTGCCATCAGTGAGCAGGGGGCCTACGAGCAGTACTTC,CAISEQGAYEQYF
TRBD2,many,TRBV9,TRBJ2-7,TGTGCCAGCAGCGTAGCAACCCTCGAGCGGGAGGGCCGGTGCGAGCAGTACTTC,CASSVATLEREGRCEQYF
NA,many,TRBV12-3/TRBV12-4,TRBJ1-3,TGTGCCAGCAGTCAAACAAGAAGAAGCTCTGGAAACACCATATATTTT,CASSQTRRSSGNTIYF
NA,few,TRBV20-1,TRBJ1-3,TGCAGTGCTAGCCAAAATTCGAGGGGAAACACCATATATTTT,CSASQNSRGNTIYF
TRBD2,NA,TRBV7-3,TRBJ2-7,TGTGCCAGCAGCCATGGGACTAGCGGAGCCTACGAGCAGTACTTC,CASSHGTSGAYEQYF
NA,many,TRBV10-3,TRBJ2-7,TGTGCCATCATGGCGGACACTTTAATCGAGCAGTACTTC,CAIMADTLIEQYF
NA,few,TRBV6-2/TRBV6-3,TRBJ2-1,TGTGCCAGCAGTTACTCGTACATCAGGGCCCTCTCCTACAATGAGCAGTTCTTC,CASSYSYIRALSYNEQFF
TRBD1,few,TRBV5-5,TRBJ1-5,TGTGCCAGCAGCTTGCAGGGGGTGTATAGCAATCAGCCCCAGCATTTT,CASSLQGVYSNQPQHF